Below, 10 T cell receptor beta chains from the same sample are listed, as sequenced in a study of control samples from healthy donors and cancer patients. Assay: immunoSEQ multiplex PCR; the TCRdb copy retains only in-frame clones and omits some. The table includes roughly 20,000 clones, around 84% detected once. The sample taken for sequencing was PBMCs. All receptors derive from an elderly man with head and neck cancer.

This chain joins TRBV19 and TRBJ2-1, with TRBD2 matching 10 bases. Per germline, CDR1 LNHDA and CDR2 SQIVND (reference sequence). The V segment lost 2 bases and the J segment 4 bases; nucleotides outside the gene matches: 2. The CDR3 consists of 15 residues. The CDR3 DNA sequence: TGTGCCAGTAGTATAAAACTAGCGGGGTACAATGAGCAGTTCTTC. This translates into CASSIKLAGYNEQFF.

The chain combines TRBV2 with TRBJ2-7; D possibly uses TRBD1 or TRBD2 (5 bases each). The CDR3 totals 12 residues. Trimming took off 6 bases at V and 6 bases at J, with 12 bases between the two ends. Germline CDR1 reads SNHLY; CDR2 reads FYNNEI. The CDR3 sequence: CASSGAGSEQYF. The CDR3, as DNA: TGTGCCAGCAGCGGGGCAGGTTCCGAGCAGTACTTC.

The chain joins TRBV5-1 to TRBJ1-1, with D maybe TRBD1 (6 bases). Between the trimmed V and J ends, which lost 1 base and 7 bases, there was a span of 11 bases. CDR1 is SGHRS, CDR2 YFSETQ, per germline. The CDR3 has 13 amino acids. The CDR3 DNA is TGCGCCAGCAGCTTGAACAGGGAGGGTGAAGCTTTCTTT. Amino acid sequence: CASSLNREGEAFF. Combining the CDR3 with reference TRBV5-1 and TRBJ1-1 gives the whole variable domain KAGVTQTPRYLIKTRGQQVTLSCSPISGHRSVSWYQQTPGQGLQFLFEYFSETQRNKGNFPGRFSGRQFSNSRSEMNVSTLELGDSALYLCASSLNREGEAFFGQGTRLTVV.

The rearrangement links TRBV7-2 to TRBJ2-3, with a tentative D call TRBD2 (6 bases). The CDR3 has 17 amino acids. The ends were cut back, 5 bases at V and 6 bases at J, with 24 bases in the middle. In germline, CDR1 is SGHTA, CDR2 FQGNSA. DNA for the CDR3: TGTGCCAGCAGCACCCAGTGGAGGGCAGGATCGCGCGATACGCAGTATTTT. Encoded protein: CASSTQWRAGSRDTQYF.

This rearrangement joins TRBV4-1 to TRBJ1-2, with 7 nucleotides matching TRBD1. Per the germline V gene, CDR1 is MGHRA and CDR2 is YSYEKL. The CDR3 runs to 14 residues. Trimming at V came to 0 bases and at J to 8 bases, leaving 6 bases not matched to a gene. In nucleotides, the CDR3 is TGCGCCAGCAGCCAAGAGGGACAGATCCTAGGCTACACCTTC. It specifies CASSQEGQILGYTF.

The chain employs TRBV5-1 and TRBJ2-7, with TRBD2 identical over 10 bases. The CDR3 length is 15 residues. CDR1 and CDR2 from the germline V gene are SGHRS and YFSETQ. J was trimmed by 0 bases and V by 0 bases; bases with no gene match: 0. The CDR3 here is CASSLASGSSYEQYF. The DNA for the CDR3 is TGCGCCAGCAGCTTGGCTAGCGGGAGCTCCTACGAGCAGTACTTC.

The chain has TRBV7-2 and TRBJ2-3, with 9 bases fitting TRBD2. With V trimmed by 8 bases and J by 5 bases, 17 bases remained unmatched. The CDR3 is 17 amino acids. The germline CDR1 and CDR2 sequences are SGHTA and FQGNSA. CDR3 nucleotides: TGTGCCAGCCGCGGTTACAGCGGGGGGCTGTTAGGAGATACGCAGTATTTT. Translated, it gives CASRGYSGGLLGDTQYF.

This clone has a single count. The chain joins TRBV7-6 to TRBJ1-2; 8 nucleotides line up with TRBD1. The CDR3 spans 15 residues. Germline lookup yields CDR1 SGHVS and CDR2 FNYEAQ. Trimming at V came to 1 base and at J to 6 bases, leaving 7 bases not matched to a gene. CDR3 nucleotide sequence: TGTGCCAGCAGCTTAGGACCCTCAGGGGGCGATGGCTACACCTTC. It codes for CASSLGPSGGDGYTF. The full variable domain, with the rest looked up from reference TRBV7-6 and TRBJ1-2, is GAGVSQSPRYKVTKRGQDVALRCDPISGHVSLYWYRQALGQGPEFLTYFNYEAQQDKSGLPNDRFSAERPEGSISTLTIQRTEQRDSAMYRCASSLGPSGGDGYTFGSGTRLTVV.

The J gene is TRBJ2-7, the V gene TRBV4-2; D unclear. Germline CDR1 is LGHNA and CDR2 is YNFKEQ. With 2 bases removed from V and 7 bases from J, the gap between germline ends came to 6 bases. This CDR3 has 11 residues. In DNA, the CDR3 is TGTGCCAGCAGCCAACCTGGGGAGCAGTACTTC. This gives the protein CASSQPGEQYF.

V and J are TRBV7-9 and TRBJ1-5; D unresolved. Germline V gene lookup returns CDR1 SEHNR and CDR2 FQNEAQ (reference sequence). V gave up 8 bases and J gave up 5 bases, with 4 bases separating them. This CDR3 contains 10 residues. CDR3 coding DNA: TGTGCCAGCGGGGATCAGCCCCAGCATTTT. The encoded protein is CASGDQPQHF.